What follows are 26 T cell receptor beta chains derived from one specimen sequenced in a study of blood T cells in healthy people across ages. With a J-beta primer mix and a sample-barcoded 5' primer, a second PCR ran roughly 7 to 11 cycles. TCRdb processed the 5' RACE reads anew with MiXCR; each CDR3 protein has one entry. This table has some 640,000 distinct CDR3 sequences, roughly 49% appearing once. The sequencing input was blood. These receptor sequences come from a woman aged 60-75 years in good health.

The chain joins TRBV5-6 to TRBJ2-7, with a possible D match to TRBD2 (6 bases). The CDR3 is 15 residues long. Deletions cut 1 base from V and 0 bases from J, with 11 bases between. Germline loops: CDR1 SGHDT, CDR2 YYEEEE. CDR3 protein: CASSLLRRVSYEQYF. CDR3 nucleotides: TGTGCCAGCAGCTTGCTTCGGAGGGTCTCCTACGAGCAGTACTTC.

The chain recombines TRBV21-1 with TRBJ2-5. TRBV21-1 counts as a pseudogene. This CDR3 contains 13 residues. In DNA, the CDR3 is TGTGCCAGCCCATGCTCCGAGGAAGAGACCCAGTACTTC. It translates to CASPCSEEETQYF.

This clonotype came up a few times. CDR3 nucleotide sequence: TGTGCCAGCAGTTACAGATTGACTAGCGGCTCCTACGAGCAGTACTTC. Its translation: CASSYRLTSGSYEQYF. The chain has TRBV5-6 and TRBJ2-7, with TRBD2 identical over 9 bases. Germline assignment: CDR1 SGHDT and CDR2 YYEEEE. Trimming at V came to 5 bases and at J to 0 bases, leaving 9 bases not matched to a gene. The CDR3 runs to 16 residues. The full variable domain, rest sourced from reference TRBV5-6 and TRBJ2-7, is DAGVTQSPTHLIKTRGQQVTLRCSPKSGHDTVSWYQQALGQGPQFIFQYYEEEERQRGNFPDRFSGHQFPNYSSELNVNALLLGDSALYLCASSYRLTSGSYEQYFGPGTRLTVT.

In this sample, this clonotype turned up once. CDR3 sequence: CASSSGTSGRANTGELFF. CDR3 nucleotides: TGTGCCAGCAGCTCAGGGACTAGCGGAAGAGCGAACACCGGGGAGCTGTTTTTT. The rearrangement links TRBV5-4 to TRBJ2-2, with 11 bases aligning to TRBD2. Trimming removed 3 bases from V and 0 bases from J; junction bases left unmatched: 7. Germline-derived CDR1 and CDR2 are SGHNT and YYREEE (reference sequence). The CDR3 spans 18 residues.

The V and J genes are TRBV4-3 and TRBJ2-2; perhaps TRBD1 as D (6 bases). Germline CDR1 LGHNA, CDR2 YSLEER. The CDR3 length is 17 residues. V lost 1 base and J lost 5, with 17 bases in between. The CDR3 region is CASSQVKPGTKTGELFF. CDR3 coding DNA: TGCGCCAGCAGCCAAGTAAAACCGGGGACAAAAACCGGGGAGCTGTTTTTT.

The chain employs TRBV29-1 and TRBJ2-7; no firm D call. The CDR3 runs to 11 residues. The germline gives CDR1 SQVTM, CDR2 ANQGSEA. Trimming cost V 7 bases and J 0 bases, with 7 bases left between them. The CDR3 coding sequence is TGCAGCGCCCAAGTCTCCTACGAGCAGTACTTC. This codes for CSAQVSYEQYF.

This clonotype was counted between two and nine times. The chain recombines TRBV4-3 with TRBJ2-6; no firm D call. CDR3 size: 15 residues. V was cut by 1 base and J by 1 base, with 5 bases left in between. Germline V gene lookup returns CDR1 LGHNA and CDR2 YSLEER. CDR3 in amino acids: CASSQGYSGANVLTF. CDR3 DNA sequence: TGCGCCAGCAGCCAAGGATATTCTGGGGCCAACGTCCTGACTTTC.

J is TRBJ2-1 and V is TRBV7-6, with D unresolved. V lost 0 bases and J 0 bases, leaving 12 bases between the germline ends. Per the germline V gene, CDR1 is SGHVS and CDR2 is FNYEAQ. The CDR3 spans 17 residues. CDR3 DNA sequence: TGTGCCAGCAGCTTAGCTTGGCTCGAGAGCTCCTACAATGAGCAGTTCTTC. Its protein is CASSLAWLESSYNEQFF.

The chain employs TRBV20-1 and TRBJ2-7, with a weak D call TRBD1 (5 bases). The V gene's germline CDR1 is DFQATT and CDR2 SNEGSKA (reference sequence). The CDR3 runs 12 residues. Trimming took 6 bases from V and 2 from J, leaving 11 bases between them. The CDR3 bases are TGCAGTGCCCACAGGAAAACCTACGAGCAGTACTTC. Protein product: CSAHRKTYEQYF.

This clonotype came up a few times. The rearrangement uses TRBV7-2 and TRBJ1-1; no definite D call. The CDR3 contains 15 residues. Germline assignment: CDR1 SGHTA and CDR2 FQGNSA. Trimming pared 4 bases from V and 0 bases from J, leaving 12 bases between. Here the CDR3 DNA reads TGTGCCAGCAGCTATGCCGGGAGAATGAACACTGAAGCTTTCTTT. Encoded protein: CASSYAGRMNTEAFF.

Written as DNA, the CDR3 is TGTGCCAGCAGTGAACGGGGGGTAGGGGACACTGAAGCTTTCTTT. Protein sequence: CASSERGVGDTEAFF. The chain joins TRBV6-1 to TRBJ1-1, with D possibly TRBD1 on 5 matching bases. Germline V CDR1 and CDR2: MNHNS, SASEGT. This CDR3 contains 15 residues. V lost 2 bases, J lost 3 bases, and 13 bases lay in between.

The rearrangement uses TRBV6-2 or TRBV6-3 and TRBJ2-3; D is ambiguous. The V end was cut by 7 bases, the J end by 6 bases, with 8 bases between. This CDR3 region has 11 residues. Germline-derived CDR1 and CDR2 are MNHEY and SVGEGT. The CDR3 loop is CASKRLDTQYF. Here the CDR3 DNA reads TGTGCCAGCAAGCGATTGGATACGCAGTATTTT.

V usage is TRBV7-3 and J usage is TRBJ2-5; TRBD1 might be the D (6 bases). This CDR3 spans 16 amino acids. Trimming left V 5 bases short and J 2 bases short, with 18 bases between. Per the germline V gene, CDR1 is SGHTA and CDR2 is FQGTGA. The CDR3 DNA follows: TGTGCCAGCAGCAGATACGGGACACCGTTACAAGAGACCCAGTACTTC. Protein product: CASSRYGTPLQETQYF.

This clonotype was counted at least ten times. J is TRBJ2-1 and V is TRBV20-1; D possibly corresponds to TRBD2 (5 bases). Germline V lookup: CDR1 DFQATT, CDR2 SNEGSKA (reference sequence). Trimming left V 8 bases short and J 8 bases short, with 16 bases between. The CDR3 consists of 12 residues. This CDR3 reads CSRRILAYEQFF. DNA of the CDR3: TGCAGTCGCCGTATTCTAGCTTATGAGCAGTTCTTC.

The rearrangement links TRBV15 to TRBJ2-7; D uncertain. Looked up from germline, CDR1 is LNHNV and CDR2 is YYDKDF (reference sequence). Trimming took 1 base from V and 6 from J, leaving 10 bases between them. The CDR3 extends over 13 amino acids. CDR3 sequence reads: CATSRVPPFEQYF. DNA for the CDR3: TGTGCCACCAGCAGAGTGCCCCCGTTCGAGCAGTACTTC.

CDR3 protein: CSVKKDRTGNTEAFF. The CDR3 DNA follows: TGCAGCGTCAAGAAGGACCGGACAGGGAACACTGAAGCTTTCTTT. V is TRBV29-1 and J is TRBJ1-1; TRBD1 aligns across 7 bases. The CDR3 totals 15 residues. After removal of 6 bases from V and 1 base from J, the junction contained 11 bases not matched to a gene. The germline CDR1 and CDR2 sequences are SQVTM and ANQGSEA.

This clonotype was seen only once. J is TRBJ1-1 and V is TRBV2, with TRBD1 matching over 12 bases. The trim removed 5 bases at V and 5 bases at J, leaving 9 bases unmatched. Germline V gene sequence: CDR1 SNHLY, CDR2 FYNNEI. This CDR3 spans 16 amino acids. CDR3 coding DNA: TGTGCCAGCAGTTATGGGGGACAGGGGGCTGGTACTGAAGCTTTCTTT. Encoded protein: CASSYGGQGAGTEAFF.

This clonotype was seen more than once but under ten times. The chain joins TRBV20-1 to TRBJ1-1; tentative D call: TRBD1 (6 bases). V lost 5 bases and J lost 0, with 19 bases in between. Germline lookup yields CDR1 DFQATT and CDR2 SNEGSKA (reference sequence). The CDR3 extends over 16 amino acids. CDR3 coding DNA: TGCAGTGCTGGAGGGGGACGGCAGATAATGAACACTGAAGCTTTCTTT. It specifies CSAGGGRQIMNTEAFF.

The CDR3 protein is CASSPAPSSYNEQFF. In nucleotides, the CDR3 is TGCGCCAGCAGCCCAGCTCCGAGCTCCTACAATGAGCAGTTCTTC. This chain links TRBV4-3 with TRBJ2-1, with D hard to call. CDR1 is LGHNA, CDR2 YSLEER, per germline. The CDR3 length is 15 residues. Deletions cut 4 bases from V and 0 bases from J, with 10 bases between.

This clonotype was detected only a few times. The V and J genes are TRBV7-9 and TRBJ2-1; 9 bases align to TRBD2. CDR3 length equals 16 residues. Germline values: CDR1 SEHNR, CDR2 FQNEAQ (reference sequence). The V and J ends lost 0 bases and 5 bases, in that order; junction bases with no gene match: 5. CDR3 DNA sequence: TGTGCCAGCAGCTTAGCATTAGCGGGAGCACACAATGAGCAGTTCTTC. The encoded protein is CASSLALAGAHNEQFF.

The gene calls are TRBV28 and TRBJ2-3; the D is unclear. Trimming stripped 8 bases from V and 12 bases from J, with 15 bases between. The CDR3 has 11 amino acids. The germline CDR1 and CDR2 sequences are MDHEN and SYDVKM. The CDR3 DNA reads TGTGCCAGCGGTGTACGGAGTGTTCAGTATTTT. It codes for CASGVRSVQYF.

This chain uses TRBV20-1 with TRBJ2-3, with D uncertain. Germline CDR1 DFQATT, CDR2 SNEGSKA (reference sequence). Trimming left V 2 bases short and J 6 bases short, with 15 bases between. The CDR3 length is 14 residues. DNA for the CDR3: TGCAGTGCTAGAACCGACACTTCTAGGGATACGCAGTATTTT. Its protein is CSARTDTSRDTQYF.

This clonotype came up a few times. The rearrangement uses TRBV4-3 and TRBJ1-2; D is possibly TRBD1 (6 bases). This CDR3 contains 15 residues. Per germline, CDR1 LGHNA and CDR2 YSLEER. V lost 1 base, J lost 8 bases, and 17 bases lay in between. The CDR3 spells CASSQALTGSQGYTF. In DNA, the CDR3 is TGCGCCAGCAGCCAAGCATTAACAGGGTCCCAGGGCTACACCTTC.

The J gene is TRBJ1-4, the V gene TRBV12-3 or TRBV12-4, with unresolved D. Trimming shortened V by 5 bases and J by 16 bases, and 20 bases separated the two germline ends. The CDR3 length is 13 residues. CDR3 loop: CASSVERADVPFF. The CDR3 nucleotides are TGTGCCAGCAGTGTAGAGCGAGCGGATGTTCCGTTTTTT.

Ten or more counts support this clonotype. Being one base from a much bigger clone, this may be a read error. This chain joins TRBV4-3 and TRBJ2-7, with D maybe TRBD1 (5 bases). The germline CDR1 and CDR2 sequences are LGHNA and YSLEER. The CDR3 extends over 14 amino acids. Trimming took 1 base from V and 1 from J, leaving 8 bases between them. For the CDR3, the DNA is TGCGCCAGCAGCCAAGGACGACAGTCCTACGAGCAGTACTTC. This encodes CASSQGRQSYEQYF.

The rearrangement uses TRBV9 and TRBJ2-5, with D perhaps TRBD1 (6 bases). Germline-derived CDR1 and CDR2 are SGDLS and YYNGEE. The ends were cut back, 3 bases at V and 1 base at J, with 13 bases in the middle. The CDR3 contains 15 residues. The CDR3 is CASSAQGRSQETQYF. The CDR3 DNA reads as TGTGCCAGCAGCGCCCAGGGGCGATCCCAAGAGACCCAGTACTTC.